Each of the 28 T cell receptor beta chains below was sequenced from the same sample in a study of cytomegalovirus exposure and HLA in healthy donors. The PCR ran on 60 Vbeta and 13 Jbeta primers. Clones were sequenced by immunoSEQ multiplex PCR, and TCRdb holds only the in-frame ones, with some missing. This table holds 150,000 to 200,000 clones, 70% to 85% found once. Material for sequencing was PBMCs. The receptors were gathered from a man aged 35 to 55 in good health and CMV-seronegative.

The rearrangement links TRBV7-2 to TRBJ2-7, with 9 bases fitting TRBD2. Per the germline V gene, CDR1 is SGHTA and CDR2 is FQGNSA. The junction had 13 bases not matched to a gene; V was cut back by 5 bases and J by 5 bases. The CDR3 is 16 amino acids. CDR3 DNA sequence: TGTGCCAGCAGCCCCACGCCTAGCGGGACCTGGGACGAGCAGTACTTC. Residues: CASSPTPSGTWDEQYF. The full variable domain, rest sourced from reference TRBV7-2 and TRBJ2-7, is GAGVSQSPSNKVTEKGKDVELRCDPISGHTALYWYRQSLGQGLEFLIYFQGNSAPDKSGLPSDRFSAERTGGSVSTLTIQRTQQEDSAVYLCASSPTPSGTWDEQYFGPGTRLTVT.

The chain employs TRBV7-8 and TRBJ2-6; D remains unclear. Trimming stripped 1 base from V and 3 bases from J, with 4 bases between. The V gene's germline CDR1 is SGHVS and CDR2 FQNEAQ. The length of the CDR3 is 14 residues. The CDR3 nucleotides are TGTGCCAGCAGCTTAGGTTATGGGGCCAACGTCCTGACTTTC. It translates to CASSLGYGANVLTF.

The chain has TRBV27 and TRBJ2-7, with 8 bases that match TRBD1. Germline trimming cut 5 bases from V and 2 bases from J; bases unmatched to any gene: 5. The CDR3 sequence is 14 residues long. Germline V gene sequence: CDR1 MNHEY, CDR2 SMNVEV (reference sequence). CDR3 sequence: CASSVQGVPYEQYF. CDR3 sequence (DNA): TGTGCCAGCAGTGTACAGGGGGTCCCCTACGAGCAGTACTTC.

The CDR3 nucleotides are TGTGCCAGCAGCGGACAGGGAGCGGACACCGGGGAGCTGTTTTTT. This sequence encodes CASSGQGADTGELFF. The genes are TRBV11-3 and TRBJ2-2; TRBD1 aligns across 8 bases. CDR1 and CDR2 (germline): SGHNT, YENEEA. V lost 5 bases, J lost 3 bases, and 5 bases stayed unmatched. The CDR3 covers 15 residues. Using reference TRBV11-3 and TRBJ2-2 for the parts outside the CDR3, the full variable domain is EAGVVQSPRYKIIEKKQPVAFWCNPISGHNTLYWYLQNLGQGPELLIRYENEEAVDDSQLPKDRFSAERLKGVDSTLKIQPAELGDSAVYLCASSGQGADTGELFFGEGSRLTVL.

The chain's CDR3 is CASRTGTGTVNYGYTF. The DNA for the CDR3 is TGCGCCAGCAGGACAGGGACGGGGACCGTAAACTATGGCTACACCTTC. The rearrangement links TRBV5-1 to TRBJ1-2, with TRBD1 matching 7 bases. Per germline, CDR1 SGHRS and CDR2 YFSETQ. This CDR3 is built from 16 residues. V shed 5 bases and J 2 bases; nucleotides not matched to a gene: 12.

The gene calls are TRBV19 and TRBJ2-1; D remains unclear. The germline V gene encodes CDR1 LNHDA and CDR2 SQIVND (reference sequence). CDR3 length: 15 residues. V dropped 2 bases and J dropped 4 bases, with 12 bases sitting between them. The CDR3 nucleotides read TGTGCCAGTAGTATATCCCCCCAGGCGTACAATGAGCAGTTCTTC. Translated: CASSISPQAYNEQFF.

The genes are TRBV28 and TRBJ1-5; 7 bases are a match to TRBD1. The CDR3 is 16 residues long. With 5 bases clipped from V and 4 bases from J, the junction kept 11 bases outside the gene matches. Germline V gives CDR1 MDHEN, CDR2 SYDVKM. The CDR3 here is CASSPRGGRTNQPQHF. The CDR3 DNA reads as TGTGCCAGCAGTCCCAGAGGGGGCAGGACAAATCAGCCCCAGCATTTT. Combining the CDR3 with reference TRBV28 and TRBJ1-5 gives the whole variable domain DVKVTQSSRYLVKRTGEKVFLECVQDMDHENMFWYRQDPGLGLRLIYFSYDVKMKEKGDIPEGYSVSREKKERFSLILESASTNQTSMYLCASSPRGGRTNQPQHFGDGTRLSIL.

This clone was counted once. The chain has TRBV9 and TRBJ1-1, with D unresolved. The CDR3 length is 16 residues. Between the trimmed V and J ends, which lost 3 bases and 0 bases, there was a span of 15 bases. CDR1 is SGDLS, CDR2 YYNGEE, per germline. The DNA of the CDR3 is TGTGCCAGCAGCGCCGGGATAGGCTTCATGAACACTGAAGCTTTCTTT. Its protein is CASSAGIGFMNTEAFF.

This rearrangement joins TRBV6-1 to TRBJ1-1, with no clear D. V was cut by 2 bases and J by 1 base, with 8 bases left in between. The CDR3 loop spans 14 amino acids. Germline V gene lookup returns CDR1 MNHNS and CDR2 SASEGT. The CDR3 bases are TGTGCCAGCAGTGAAAACCCACAGAACACTGAAGCTTTCTTT. Translating gives CASSENPQNTEAFF.

V usage is TRBV9 and J usage is TRBJ1-2, with D perhaps matching TRBD1 (6 bases). Germline V CDR1 and CDR2: SGDLS, YYNGEE. V lost 0 bases, J lost 3 bases, and 21 bases lay in between. The CDR3 is made up of 18 amino acids. The CDR3 DNA follows: TGTGCCAGCAGCGTAGGCTCCGGGACACGACACTACTACTATGGCTACACCTTC. Translating gives CASSVGSGTRHYYYGYTF.

The V gene is TRBV30, the J gene TRBJ1-5; TRBD1 agrees at 8 bases. J lost 2 bases, V lost 5 bases, and 8 bases had no gene match. The CDR3 extends over 15 amino acids. Germline CDR1 GTSNPN, CDR2 SVGIG (reference sequence). This CDR3 is CAWDQGAGGNQPQHF. The CDR3 DNA reads TGTGCCTGGGACCAGGGGGCCGGTGGCAATCAGCCCCAGCATTTT.

The J gene is TRBJ2-7, the V gene TRBV28, with TRBD1 identical over 9 bases. J was trimmed by 12 bases and V by 6 bases; bases with no gene match: 12. This CDR3 has 13 residues. Germline CDR1 and CDR2: MDHEN and SYDVKM. The CDR3, as DNA: TGTGCCAGCAGCCGGGACAGGGTGGGGGGGTCGTACTTC. This gives the protein CASSRDRVGGSYF.

The table lists this clone with a count of one. The genes are TRBV6-5 and TRBJ1-5; 7 bases fit TRBD1. The V and J ends lost 5 bases and 5 bases, in that order; junction bases with no gene match: 6. The germline V gene has CDR1 MNHEY and CDR2 SVGAGI. The CDR3 is 14 residues long. The CDR3 DNA reads TGTGCCAGCAGTGAAGGACAGGCCTATCAGCCCCAGCATTTT. Its translation is CASSEGQAYQPQHF.

This chain joins TRBV9 and TRBJ2-1, with TRBD1 matching over 7 bases. Per germline, CDR1 SGDLS and CDR2 YYNGEE. This CDR3 is built from 16 residues. Unmatched junction bases numbered 14, after V lost 3 bases and J lost 8 bases. Here the CDR3 reads CASSGLTGNAGYEQFF. The CDR3, as DNA: TGTGCCAGCAGCGGCCTGACAGGGAATGCAGGGTATGAGCAGTTCTTC.

This chain connects TRBV6-5 to TRBJ1-4; D is uncertain. CDR3 length equals 13 residues. CDR1 MNHEY and CDR2 SVGAGI come from the germline V gene. Between the trimmed V and J ends, which lost 6 bases and 0 bases, there was a span of 5 bases. The CDR3 region has the DNA TGTGCCAGCAGCCATGCAACTAATGAAAAACTGTTTTTT. Protein product: CASSHATNEKLFF.

This clone has just a few counts. CDR3 loop: CASSLVSASGANTGELFF. CDR3 DNA sequence: TGTGCCAGCAGTTTAGTCTCGGCTAGCGGGGCAAACACCGGGGAGCTGTTTTTT. This chain joins TRBV28 and TRBJ2-2; 9 bases are shared with TRBD2. This CDR3 is built from 18 residues. CDR1 and CDR2 from the germline V gene are MDHEN and SYDVKM. V lost 2 bases to trimming and J lost 2 bases; unmatched junction nucleotides: 9.

This rearrangement joins TRBV7-8 to TRBJ1-1; the D gene is possibly TRBD1 (5 bases). Germline V gene sequence: CDR1 SGHVS, CDR2 FQNEAQ. The CDR3 has 13 residues. Deletions cut 4 bases from V and 12 bases from J, with 18 bases between. The CDR3 sequence: CASSSRAHPRPFF. For the CDR3, the DNA is TGTGCCAGCAGCTCCAGGGCCCACCCGCGACCTTTCTTT.

Here the CDR3 DNA reads TGTGCCAGCAGTCCGACAACTAGGATTGAAGAGACCCAGTACTTC. This translates into CASSPTTRIEETQYF. The chain uses TRBV7-8 and TRBJ2-5; a possible D gene is TRBD2 (5 bases). CDR1 and CDR2 (germline): SGHVS, FQNEAQ. Trimming cost V 6 bases and J 3 bases, with 17 bases left between them. This CDR3 has 15 residues.

V and J are TRBV5-1 and TRBJ2-3; 8 nucleotides line up with TRBD1. This CDR3 region has 15 residues. Germline trimming cut 4 bases from V and 5 bases from J; bases unmatched to any gene: 9. Looked up from germline, CDR1 is SGHRS and CDR2 is YFSETQ. CDR3 in DNA: TGCGCCAGCAGCCGGGACAGGAGAGCGGTAGATACGCAGTATTTT. Its protein is CASSRDRRAVDTQYF. The full variable domain, with the rest looked up from reference TRBV5-1 and TRBJ2-3, is KAGVTQTPRYLIKTRGQQVTLSCSPISGHRSVSWYQQTPGQGLQFLFEYFSETQRNKGNFPGRFSGRQFSNSRSEMNVSTLELGDSALYLCASSRDRRAVDTQYFGPGTRLTVL.

This clone was counted once. The chain recombines TRBV18 with TRBJ2-1; 12 nucleotides align to TRBD1. CDR1 is KGHSH, CDR2 LQKENI, per germline. J lost 15 bases, V lost 3 bases, and 3 bases had no gene match. This CDR3 is 12 amino acids long. The CDR3 loop reads CASSPGQGAGFF. CDR3 sequence (DNA): TGTGCCAGCTCACCGGGACAGGGGGCGGGGTTCTTC. The full variable domain, rest sourced from reference TRBV18 and TRBJ2-1, is NAGVMQNPRHLVRRRGQEARLRCSPMKGHSHVYWYRQLPEEGLKFMVYLQKENIIDESGMPKERFSAEFPKEGPSILRIQQVVRGDSAAYFCASSPGQGAGFFGPGTRLTVL.

This clone was recorded a few times. The gene calls are TRBV7-2 and TRBJ1-3; a possible D gene is TRBD1 (5 bases). CDR3 length equals 15 residues. Germline CDR1 and CDR2: SGHTA and FQGNSA. The germline V and J ends were trimmed by 0 bases and 4 bases, with 10 bases remaining between them. CDR3 sequence reads: CASSLAGGYGNTIYF. Here the CDR3 DNA reads TGTGCCAGCAGCTTAGCGGGGGGTTACGGAAACACCATATATTTT.

V and J are TRBV7-2 and TRBJ2-5, with 7 bases identical to TRBD2. Germline values: CDR1 SGHTA, CDR2 FQGNSA. The CDR3 totals 15 residues. The ends lost 1 base at V and 4 bases at J; junction bases unmatched: 6. CDR3 coding DNA: TGTGCCAGCAGCTTAGGGGCGGGAGTGGGAGAGACCCAGTACTTC. It specifies CASSLGAGVGETQYF.

About this clone itself: An end of the junction differs from the germline gene, which may be a read error. The chain uses TRBV30 and TRBJ2-6, with TRBD1 as a possible D gene (5 bases). The CDR3 consists of 17 residues. Germline CDR1 reads GTSNPN; CDR2 reads SVGIG (reference sequence). CDR3 DNA sequence: TGTGCCTGGAGTCCCTATGCAGATCTCTCTGGGGCCAACGGCCTGACTTTC. Protein: CAWSPYADLSGANGLTF.

The CDR3 coding sequence is TGTGCCACCAGCAGAGAAAGAAGAGACAGGCAGTACTATGGCTACACCTTC. It encodes CATSRERRDRQYYGYTF. V gene TRBV15 combines with J gene TRBJ1-2; maybe TRBD1 (6 bases). Germline values: CDR1 LNHNV, CDR2 YYDKDF (reference sequence). The CDR3 has 17 amino acids. V was cut by 0 bases and J by 3 bases, with 17 bases left in between. Supplemented by reference TRBV15 and TRBJ1-2, the full variable domain reads DAMVIQNPRYQVTQFGKPVTLSCSQTLNHNVMYWYQQKSSQAPKLLFHYYDKDFNNEADTPDNFQSRRPNTSFCFLDIRSPGLGDTAMYLCATSRERRDRQYYGYTFGSGTRLTVV.

This chain joins TRBV28 and TRBJ2-3; 7 bases map to TRBD1. CDR3 length equals 13 residues. The J segment lost 1 base and the V segment lost 8 bases, leaving 3 bases of the junction unmatched. Germline V lookup: CDR1 MDHEN, CDR2 SYDVKM. CDR3 bases: TGTGCCAGCGACAGGGCAGGCACAGATACGCAGTATTTT. It encodes CASDRAGTDTQYF.

The CDR3, as DNA: TGTGCCAGCAGCTTACTCGCAGGGGGCGGGTATGGCTACACCTTC. Its translation is CASSLLAGGGYGYTF. The chain employs TRBV6-5 and TRBJ1-2, with 8 bases matching TRBD1. The CDR3 length is 15 residues. V lost 6 bases to trimming and J lost 5 bases; unmatched junction nucleotides: 11. Germline V lookup: CDR1 MNHEY, CDR2 SVGAGI.

The CDR3 coding sequence is TGTGCCAGCAGCCCCGGGACTAGGAGCTCCTACGAGCAGTACTTC. It translates to CASSPGTRSSYEQYF. The V call is TRBV21-1, the J call TRBJ2-7; the D call of TRBD2 is as the table states it, not checked on the DNA. TRBV21-1 is shown as a pseudogene. The CDR3 is 15 residues long.

This clone appeared a few times. The chain uses TRBV7-9 and TRBJ2-1, with unresolved D. This CDR3 spans 14 amino acids. The germline V gene encodes CDR1 SEHNR and CDR2 FQNEAQ (reference sequence). V lost 2 bases, J lost 6 bases, and 11 bases lay in between. Here the CDR3 DNA reads TGTGCCAGCAGCTTAACTAATGTGGGCAATGAGCAGTTCTTC. Amino acids: CASSLTNVGNEQFF. The whole variable domain, remainder taken from reference TRBV7-9 and TRBJ2-1, is DTGVSQNPRHKITKRGQNVTFRCDPISEHNRLYWYRQTLGQGPEFLTYFQNEAQLEKSRLLSDRFSAERPKGSFSTLEIQRTEQGDSAMYLCASSLTNVGNEQFFGPGTRLTVL.